The 25 T cell receptor beta chains listed next were all sequenced from one sample in a study of blood T cell repertoires in COVID-19. TCRdb's table, derived via immunoSEQ multiplex PCR, lists solely in-frame clones and lacks some. The sample holds fewer than 100,000 clones, 70% to 85% seen once. The sequenced material came from peripheral blood. Every receptor here comes from a woman aged 45-59 years with acute or convalescent COVID-19.

This rearrangement joins TRBV18 to TRBJ2-7; tentative D call: TRBD1 (5 bases). V was trimmed by 5 bases and J by 2 bases, leaving 16 bases between them. Germline CDR1 KGHSH, CDR2 LQKENI. The CDR3 runs to 15 residues. As DNA, the CDR3 is TGTGCCAGCTCATTCGAAATGACAGCAGCCTACGAGCAGTACTTC. This codes for CASSFEMTAAYEQYF.

The chain combines TRBV18 with TRBJ1-2; a possible D gene is TRBD1 (6 bases). The germline gives CDR1 KGHSH, CDR2 LQKENI. This CDR3 is 16 amino acids long. Deletions cut 10 bases from V and 5 bases from J, with 26 bases between. The CDR3 nucleotides read TGTGCCACCCAGAGGGGGAGTACTGTACCCTCATATGGCTACACCTTC. Protein: CATQRGSTVPSYGYTF.

CDR3 in amino acids: CADIAKNIQYF. CDR3 in DNA: TGTGCCGACATAGCCAAAAACATTCAGTACTTC. This chain links TRBV24-1 with TRBJ2-4; no reliable D call. Trimming removed 12 bases at V and 0 bases at J, with 5 bases between. The CDR3 extends over 11 amino acids. Germline V lookup: CDR1 KGHDR, CDR2 SFDVKD.

The gene calls are TRBV5-5 and TRBJ2-7; 8 bases are a match to TRBD1. Looked up from germline, CDR1 is SGHKS and CDR2 is YYEKEE (reference sequence). The CDR3 spans 14 residues. The V and J ends lost 1 base and 4 bases, in that order; junction bases with no gene match: 4. As DNA, the CDR3 is TGTGCCAGCAGCTTGTTAGGGACAGGATACGAGCAGTACTTC. It encodes CASSLLGTGYEQYF.

The table lists this clone with a count of one. J is TRBJ2-1 and V is TRBV5-1; 10 bases align to TRBD1. Germline lookup yields CDR1 SGHRS and CDR2 YFSETQ. V was pared by 2 bases and J by 8 bases, with 7 bases of the junction left unmatched. This CDR3 is 15 amino acids long. Here the CDR3 reads CASSLVPGQGYEQFF. In DNA form, the CDR3 reads TGCGCCAGCAGCTTAGTCCCGGGACAGGGGTATGAGCAGTTCTTC.

This clone was counted once. The genes are TRBV6-5 and TRBJ1-6; tentative D call: TRBD1 (6 bases). This CDR3 region has 15 residues. From germline, CDR1 is MNHEY and CDR2 SVGAGI. Trimming took off 4 bases at V and 7 bases at J, with 14 bases between the two ends. CDR3: CASSSGWGGNSPLHF. The CDR3 DNA sequence: TGTGCCAGCAGTTCGGGCTGGGGGGGCAATTCACCCCTCCACTTT.

The V gene is TRBV18, the J gene TRBJ1-2; 11 positions agree with TRBD1. Germline V lookup: CDR1 KGHSH, CDR2 LQKENI. The J segment lost 5 bases and the V segment lost 2 bases, leaving 4 bases of the junction unmatched. The CDR3 covers 15 residues. The CDR3 bases are TGTGCCAGCTCACCAGGACAGGGGGCGAGTTATGGCTACACCTTC. Amino acids: CASSPGQGASYGYTF.

This clone was recorded a few times. The chain combines TRBV9 with TRBJ1-4; D is uncertain. Trimming cost V 0 bases and J 8 bases, with 11 bases left between them. The germline CDR1 and CDR2 sequences are SGDLS and YYNGEE. The CDR3 has 14 residues. Here the CDR3 DNA reads TGTGCCAGCAGCGTAGGTCTGGCCTCGGAAAAACTGTTTTTT. Its translation is CASSVGLASEKLFF.

The chain is built from TRBV11-2 and TRBJ2-7; 9 nucleotides align to TRBD2. The CDR3 loop spans 15 amino acids. The V gene end was trimmed by 5 bases and the J gene end by 3 bases; junction bases not matched to a gene: 8. Germline-derived CDR1 and CDR2 are SGHAT and FQNNGV. The CDR3 DNA reads as TGTGCCAGCAGCCCTTTGCGGGAGGGCCGCTACGAGCAGTACTTC. It translates to CASSPLREGRYEQYF. The full variable domain, with the rest looked up from reference TRBV11-2 and TRBJ2-7, is EAGVAQSPRYKIIEKRQSVAFWCNPISGHATLYWYQQILGQGPKLLIQFQNNGVVDDSQLPKDRFSAERLKGVDSTLKIQPAKLEDSAVYLCASSPLREGRYEQYFGPGTRLTVT.

V usage is TRBV12-3 or TRBV12-4 and J usage is TRBJ1-5; D is uncertain. Trimming stripped 4 bases from V and 4 bases from J, with 8 bases between. This CDR3 is built from 13 residues. CDR3 sequence (DNA): TGTGCCAGCAGTTCCCGCGGGAATCAGCCCCAGCATTTT. It codes for CASSSRGNQPQHF.

V gene TRBV7-9 combines with J gene TRBJ2-1; D is undetermined. The V gene's germline CDR1 is SEHNR and CDR2 FQNEAQ (reference sequence). CDR3 length equals 13 residues. V was shortened by 5 bases and J by 6 bases, with 11 bases between the two germline ends. CDR3: CASSPRGFNEQFF. Here the CDR3 DNA reads TGTGCCAGCAGCCCCCGAGGTTTCAATGAGCAGTTCTTC.

For the CDR3, the DNA is TGTGCCTGGAGGAAGACACAAAACACTGAAGCTTTCTTT. As protein: CAWRKTQNTEAFF. This chain joins TRBV30 and TRBJ1-1, with D unclear. The CDR3 contains 13 residues. Germline CDR1 reads GTSNPN; CDR2 reads SVGIG (reference sequence). V was cut by 3 bases and J by 2 bases, with 10 bases left in between.

The table lists this clone with a few counts. V is TRBV14 and J is TRBJ2-6; D gene uncertain. V lost 3 bases to trimming and J lost 9 bases, with 9 bases between them. CDR1 is SGHDN and CDR2 is FVKESK in the germline V gene. The CDR3 sequence is 13 residues long. The CDR3 region has the DNA TGTGCCAGCAGCCAGACAAACAACAACGTCCTGACTTTC. Its protein product is CASSQTNNNVLTF.

The chain links TRBV11-2 to TRBJ2-1, with 10 bases aligning to TRBD2. Germline CDR1 SGHAT, CDR2 FQNNGV. This CDR3 spans 16 amino acids. V shed 6 bases, J shed 8 bases, and the junction held 13 bases outside the gene matches. Here the CDR3 DNA reads TGTGCCAGCAGTCCCATAAAGCGGGAGGGCCACTATGAGCAGTTCTTC. Translating gives CASSPIKREGHYEQFF.

V and J are TRBV5-1 and TRBJ1-1; 8 bases map to TRBD1. V gave up 4 bases and J gave up 1 base; unmatched junction bases: 6. Germline-derived CDR1 and CDR2 are SGHRS and YFSETQ. CDR3 length equals 15 residues. CDR3 coding DNA: TGCGCCAGCAGCCCCCGACAGGGGACGAACACTGAAGCTTTCTTT. Its protein product is CASSPRQGTNTEAFF.

V and J are TRBV29-1 and TRBJ1-2; no clear D. Germline V gives CDR1 SQVTM, CDR2 ANQGSEA. The CDR3 consists of 12 residues. The V end lost 3 bases, the J end lost 2 bases, and 7 bases lay between the germline ends. The CDR3 reads CSVDSENYGYTF. The CDR3 DNA follows: TGCAGCGTTGACAGCGAAAACTATGGCTACACCTTC.

The chain uses TRBV7-9 and TRBJ2-7; 7 bases fit TRBD2. CDR1 and CDR2 from the germline V gene are SEHNR and FQNEAQ (reference sequence). The length of the CDR3 is 15 residues. V trimming: 2 bases; J trimming: 4 bases; junction bases outside the gene matches: 8. The CDR3, as DNA: TGTGCCAGCAGCTTATGGGTGGGGGGGTCATACGAGCAGTACTTC. Its protein product is CASSLWVGGSYEQYF.

V is TRBV2 and J is TRBJ1-5; 9 bases match TRBD1. The V gene end was trimmed by 6 bases and the J gene end by 2 bases; junction bases not matched to a gene: 2. Germline loops: CDR1 SNHLY, CDR2 FYNNEI. There are 14 residues in the CDR3. This CDR3 is CASRGQGGNQPQHF. The CDR3 DNA reads TGTGCCAGCAGGGGACAGGGTGGCAATCAGCCCCAGCATTTT.

The chain has TRBV7-8 and TRBJ2-7; unclear D gene. CDR1 is SGHVS, CDR2 FQNEAQ, per germline. This CDR3 region has 11 residues. V shed 5 bases and J shed 6 bases, with 8 bases lying between them. CDR3 amino acids: CASSQAGEQYF. The CDR3 region has the DNA TGTGCCAGCAGCCAGGCAGGCGAGCAGTACTTC.

The rearrangement uses TRBV5-1 and TRBJ2-2; 11 nucleotides agree with TRBD2. CDR3 length equals 15 residues. Germline values: CDR1 SGHRS, CDR2 YFSETQ. Unmatched junction bases numbered 7, after V lost 4 bases and J lost 8 bases. CDR3 bases: TGCGCCAGCAGCCCTACTAGCGGGAGTTTTGGGGAGCTGTTTTTT. It codes for CASSPTSGSFGELFF.

This clone occurred once. The V call is TRBV5-1, the J call TRBJ1-1, with D tentatively TRBD1 (5 bases). Germline V gene sequence: CDR1 SGHRS, CDR2 YFSETQ. The CDR3 runs to 14 residues. V lost 4 bases and J lost 4, with 14 bases in between. CDR3 residues: CASSRGEGGTEAFF. CDR3 in DNA: TGCGCCAGCAGCAGAGGGGAGGGTGGCACTGAAGCTTTCTTT.

The table lists this clone with a count of one. The chain carries TRBV11-1 and TRBJ2-7; D not certain. The V and J ends lost 1 base and 3 bases respectively, with 13 bases between them. Germline CDR1 reads SGHAT; CDR2 reads FQDESV (reference sequence). This CDR3 has 15 amino acids. CDR3 nucleotides: TGTGCCAGCAGCTTAGGGCAGGCCCCCATCTACGAGCAGTACTTC. It encodes CASSLGQAPIYEQYF.

J is TRBJ1-1 and V is TRBV2; D is unresolved. Germline values: CDR1 SNHLY, CDR2 FYNNEI. This CDR3 comprises 14 residues. Trimming stripped 0 bases from V and 6 bases from J, with 11 bases between. CDR3 sequence (DNA): TGTGCCAGCAGTGAAGCGACCAGTAGCGCTGAAGCTTTCTTT. Residues: CASSEATSSAEAFF.

This chain uses TRBV9 with TRBJ2-3; the D gene is possibly TRBD2 (6 bases). The CDR3 has 12 residues. V gave up 6 bases and J gave up 4 bases, with 9 bases separating them. CDR1 is SGDLS, CDR2 YYNGEE, per germline. CDR3 nucleotides: TGTGCCAGCACGAGGGACTCAGATACGCAGTATTTT. As protein: CASTRDSDTQYF.

The genes are TRBV7-9 and TRBJ1-1, with 8 bases aligning to TRBD1. Germline values: CDR1 SEHNR, CDR2 FQNEAQ (reference sequence). The CDR3 runs to 16 residues. The V and J ends lost 1 base and 1 base, in that order; junction bases with no gene match: 5. CDR3 sequence reads: CASSLGTGPKNTEAFF. DNA of the CDR3: TGTGCCAGCAGCTTAGGGACAGGGCCGAAGAACACTGAAGCTTTCTTT.